This T cell receptor beta chain stems from a study of blood T cells in healthy people across ages (dated by TCRdb to the mid-2010s). About the full investigation: In model experiments, roughly one uniquely barcoded TCR beta cDNA molecule per two T cells was captured by template switching. The study measured age-related changes in TCR beta repertoire diversity using deep sequencing normalized with unique cDNA molecular identifiers. Four age groups were formed from the donors: young (average approximately 15 years), middle-aged (around 40), aged (roughly 58) and long-lived (around 82). To avoid experimental bias, donors of different ages were distributed randomly across sequencing lanes. The study analyzed two additional independent replicas of 1 million unique cDNA reads from the same blood draw for two donors, one aged 18 to 30 and one aged 80 or older. General study outcomes and caveats: Conclusive comparison of naive and antigen-experienced compartments was prevented by the profiling of bulk unsorted PBMCs. Because the CMV infection status of the donors was unknown, age-related changes in expanded clonotypes may potentially have been confounded. Compared with the aged group, the long-lived group had more naive CD4+ T cells, fewer expanded clones and increased TCR diversity, a pattern suggesting age selection. As age increased, observed TCR beta diversity per million T cells dropped in a roughly linear way, and a significant reduction was already evident by age 40. Total diversity estimates from one million sequenced T cells were considered lower bounds and underestimates. A strong correlation was found between observed TCR beta diversity and the percentage of naive T cells measured by flow cytometry.

Turning to this clonotype: This clone's antigen is unknown. Base quality data are lacking; no much larger clone is found one base away.

The library was prepared using 5' RACE. TCRdb records Illumina HiSeq 2500 as the sequencer. A second PCR of about 6 to 11 cycles was performed with a sample-barcoded 5' primer and a J-beta primer mix. A template-switch 5' adaptor carrying 12 random nucleotides introduced a unique molecular identifier onto each TCR beta cDNA molecule. Each sample yielded at least 3 million CDR3-containing paired-end reads. First-strand cDNA synthesis was performed from all RNA using the Mint cDNA synthesis kit, with priming by a TRBC-specific oligonucleotide. Following uracil-DNA glycosylase treatment, all cDNA underwent a first 18-cycle PCR with the universal primers M1SS and BC2_uni_R. On the study's bioinformatics: For normalization, 1 million high-quality reads, each with a distinct molecular identifier, were randomly selected from each sample. Instead of being binned into consensus sequences, reads with shared molecular identifiers were discarded. CDR3 identification, clonotype clustering and error correction used MiTCR with a Q25 quality threshold and the strictest error-elimination algorithm. A nonparametric unseen species model using Euler transformation provided a lower-bound estimate of total TCR beta diversity. Clones were called with MiXCR by TCRdb after fastp trimmed the public reads at Q25, and only in-frame beta chains were retained. Entries that share a CDR3 protein sequence are merged under the most common genes and DNA. The V and J calls shown here were made by TCRdb, not taken from the authors' results. The sample profile shows approximately 730,000 distinct CDR3 sequences; about 53% of them were found once. The top ten clonotypes cover under 50% of the sample.

V and J are trimmed by 5 bases and 2 bases, and the gene matches miss 7 bases of the junction. CDR1 and CDR2 (SGHTA, FQGNSA) derive from the germline V gene. The CDR3, from cysteine to phenylalanine, totals 15 residues. Left in the record is the CDR3 DNA by itself, 45 bases read in frame from the first base. Systemically healthy Caucasian individuals from Russia, 35 to 40 in total and aged roughly 6 to 100 years, were included as donors. Each donor gave 9 to 10 milliliters of peripheral blood, collected into EDTA-treated Vacutainer tubes. Ficoll-Paque density-gradient centrifugation was used to isolate PBMCs, with at least 7 million per sample. Trizol reagent was used to extract total RNA from PBMCs, with at least 5.5 micrograms per sample. For every donor, flow cytometry on a PBMC aliquot measured the percentage of naive CD45RAhigh/CD27high T cells.

Recombination linked TRBV7-2 to TRBJ2-7; 9 nucleotides in the junction match TRBD1. The sample consisted of blood. The clonotype comes from an elderly man in good health. The CDR3 sequence is CASSLPRTGAYEQYF. The base sequence is TGTGCCAGCAGCCTCCCTCGGACAGGGGCCTACGAGCAGTACTTC.